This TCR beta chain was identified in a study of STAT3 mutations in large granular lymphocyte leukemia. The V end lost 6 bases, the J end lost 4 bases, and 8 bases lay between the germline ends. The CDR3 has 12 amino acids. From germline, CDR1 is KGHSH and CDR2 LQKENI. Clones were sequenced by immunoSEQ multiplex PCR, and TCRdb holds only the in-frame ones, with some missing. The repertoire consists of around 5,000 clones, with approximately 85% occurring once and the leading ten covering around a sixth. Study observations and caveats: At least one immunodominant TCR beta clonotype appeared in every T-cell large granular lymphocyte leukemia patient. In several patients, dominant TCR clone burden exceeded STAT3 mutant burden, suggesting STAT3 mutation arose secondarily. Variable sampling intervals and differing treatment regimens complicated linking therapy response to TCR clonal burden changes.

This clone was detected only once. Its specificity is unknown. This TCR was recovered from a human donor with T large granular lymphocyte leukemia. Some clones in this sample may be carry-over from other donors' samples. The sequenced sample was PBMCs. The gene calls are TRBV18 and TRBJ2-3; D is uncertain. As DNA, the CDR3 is TGTGCCAGCTCCCCGCCTTCAGATACGCAGTATTTT. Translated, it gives CASSPPSDTQYF.